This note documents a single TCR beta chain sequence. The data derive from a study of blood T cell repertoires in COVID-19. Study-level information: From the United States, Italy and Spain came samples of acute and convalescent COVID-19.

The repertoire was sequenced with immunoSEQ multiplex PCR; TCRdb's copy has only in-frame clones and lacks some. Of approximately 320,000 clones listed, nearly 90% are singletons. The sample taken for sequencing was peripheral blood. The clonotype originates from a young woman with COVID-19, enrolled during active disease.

The CDR3 DNA is TGTGCCAGTAGCCGTCAGGGGACAGGGTCCAATCAGCCCCAGCATTTT. This gives the protein CASSRQGTGSNQPQHF. The V gene is TRBV19, the J gene TRBJ1-5; 9 bases align to TRBD1. With 6 bases clipped from V and 3 bases from J, the junction kept 9 bases outside the gene matches. CDR3 length: 16 residues. Germline CDR1 reads LNHDA; CDR2 reads SQIVND (reference sequence).